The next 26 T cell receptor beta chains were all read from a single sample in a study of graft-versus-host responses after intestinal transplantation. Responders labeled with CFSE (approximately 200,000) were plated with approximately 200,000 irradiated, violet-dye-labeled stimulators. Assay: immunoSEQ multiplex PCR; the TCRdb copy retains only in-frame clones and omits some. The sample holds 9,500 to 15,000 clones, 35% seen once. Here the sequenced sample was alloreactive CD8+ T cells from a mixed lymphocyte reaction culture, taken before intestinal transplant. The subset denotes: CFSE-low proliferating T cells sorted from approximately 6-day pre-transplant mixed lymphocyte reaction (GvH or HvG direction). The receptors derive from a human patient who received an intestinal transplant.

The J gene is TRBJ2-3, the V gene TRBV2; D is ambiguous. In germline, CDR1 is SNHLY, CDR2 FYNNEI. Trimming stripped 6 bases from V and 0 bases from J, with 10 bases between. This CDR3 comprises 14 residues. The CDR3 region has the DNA TGTGCCAGCAGGGATATTTTAAGCACAGATACGCAGTATTTT. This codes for CASRDILSTDTQYF.

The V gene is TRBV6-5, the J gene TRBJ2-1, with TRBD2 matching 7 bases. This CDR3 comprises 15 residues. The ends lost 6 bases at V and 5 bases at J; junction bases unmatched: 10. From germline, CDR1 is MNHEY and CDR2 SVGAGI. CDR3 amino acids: CASSPPGTIHNEQFF. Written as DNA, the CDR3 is TGTGCCAGCAGCCCCCCCGGGACTATCCACAATGAGCAGTTCTTC.

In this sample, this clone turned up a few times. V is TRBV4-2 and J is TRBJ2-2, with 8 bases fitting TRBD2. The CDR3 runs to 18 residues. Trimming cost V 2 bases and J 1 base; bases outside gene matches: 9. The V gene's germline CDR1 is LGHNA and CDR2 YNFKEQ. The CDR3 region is CASSQLAAGEGNTGELFF. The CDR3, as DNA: TGTGCCAGCAGCCAATTGGCAGCGGGAGAGGGGAACACCGGGGAGCTGTTTTTT.

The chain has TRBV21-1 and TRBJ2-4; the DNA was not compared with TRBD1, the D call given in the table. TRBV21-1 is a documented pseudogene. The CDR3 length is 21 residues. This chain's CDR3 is CASPPGQAIGPSLWAKNIQYF. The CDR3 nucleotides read TGTGCCAGCCCACCGGGACAGGCGATAGGCCCTTCCCTTTGGGCCAAAAACATTCAGTACTTC.

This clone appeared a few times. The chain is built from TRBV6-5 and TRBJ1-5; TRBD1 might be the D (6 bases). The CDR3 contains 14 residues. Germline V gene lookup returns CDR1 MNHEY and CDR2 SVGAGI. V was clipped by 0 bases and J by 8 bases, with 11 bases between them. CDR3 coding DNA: TGTGCCAGCAGTTACTCGGCAGGGGATGAGCCCCAGCATTTT. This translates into CASSYSAGDEPQHF.

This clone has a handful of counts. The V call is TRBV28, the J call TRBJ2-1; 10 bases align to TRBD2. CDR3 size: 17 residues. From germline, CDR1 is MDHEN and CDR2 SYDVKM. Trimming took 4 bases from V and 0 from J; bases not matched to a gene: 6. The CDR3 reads CASSSGTSVSSYNEQFF. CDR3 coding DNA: TGTGCCAGCAGTTCTGGGACTAGCGTGAGCTCCTACAATGAGCAGTTCTTC.

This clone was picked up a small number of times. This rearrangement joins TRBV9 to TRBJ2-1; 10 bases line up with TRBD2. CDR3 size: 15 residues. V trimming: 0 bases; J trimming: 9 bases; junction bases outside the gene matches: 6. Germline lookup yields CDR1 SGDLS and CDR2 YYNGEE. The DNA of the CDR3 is TGTGCCAGCAGCGTAGAGGTAGCGGGAGGAATTGAGCAGTTCTTC. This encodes CASSVEVAGGIEQFF.

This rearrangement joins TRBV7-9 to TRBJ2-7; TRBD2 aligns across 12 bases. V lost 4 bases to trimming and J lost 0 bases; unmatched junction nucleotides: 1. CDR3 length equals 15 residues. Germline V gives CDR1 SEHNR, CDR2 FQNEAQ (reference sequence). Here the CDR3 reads CASSSLAGGSYEQYF. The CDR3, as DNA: TGTGCCAGCAGCTCACTAGCGGGAGGCTCCTACGAGCAGTACTTC.

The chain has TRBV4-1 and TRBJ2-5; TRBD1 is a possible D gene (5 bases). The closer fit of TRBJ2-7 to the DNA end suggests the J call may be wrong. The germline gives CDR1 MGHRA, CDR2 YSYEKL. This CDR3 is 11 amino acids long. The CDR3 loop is CASQQGYEQYF. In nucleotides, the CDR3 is TGCGCCAGCCAGCAGGGCTACGAGCAGTACTTC.

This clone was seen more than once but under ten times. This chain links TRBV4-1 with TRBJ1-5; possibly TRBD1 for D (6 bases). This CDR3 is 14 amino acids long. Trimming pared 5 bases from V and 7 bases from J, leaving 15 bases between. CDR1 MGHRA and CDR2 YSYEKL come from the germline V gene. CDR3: CASSMIQGSQPQHF. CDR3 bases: TGCGCCAGCAGCATGATACAGGGTTCGCAGCCCCAGCATTTT.

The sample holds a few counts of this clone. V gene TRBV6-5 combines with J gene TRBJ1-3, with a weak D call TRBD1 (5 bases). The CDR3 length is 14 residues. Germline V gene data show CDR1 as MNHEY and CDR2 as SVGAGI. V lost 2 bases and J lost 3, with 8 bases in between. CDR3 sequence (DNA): TGTGCCAGCAGTTACCGGGGACTTGGAAACACCATATATTTT. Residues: CASSYRGLGNTIYF.

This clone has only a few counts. CDR3 residues: CASSLIAGGIYNEQFF. DNA of the CDR3: TGTGCCAGCAGCTTAATAGCGGGAGGGATTTACAATGAGCAGTTCTTC. The rearrangement uses TRBV7-9 and TRBJ2-1; TRBD2 matches at 11 bases. Germline CDR1 reads SEHNR; CDR2 reads FQNEAQ (reference sequence). The CDR3 spans 16 residues. Losses at the gene ends were 2 bases for V and 4 bases for J; bases not matched to a gene: 4.

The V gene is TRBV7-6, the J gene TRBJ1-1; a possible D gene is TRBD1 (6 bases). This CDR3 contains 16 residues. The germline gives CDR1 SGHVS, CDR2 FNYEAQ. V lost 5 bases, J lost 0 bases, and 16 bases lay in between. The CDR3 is CASSLKTGAMNTEAFF. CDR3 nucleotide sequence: TGTGCCAGCAGCCTCAAGACAGGAGCCATGAACACTGAAGCTTTCTTT.

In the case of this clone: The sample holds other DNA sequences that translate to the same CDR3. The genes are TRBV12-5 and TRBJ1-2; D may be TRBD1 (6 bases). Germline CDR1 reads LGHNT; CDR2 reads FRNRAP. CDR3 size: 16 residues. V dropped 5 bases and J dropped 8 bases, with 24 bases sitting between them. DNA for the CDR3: TGTGCTAGTGGTGGGTACGGGGGCTCCAGGTATCGGGGCTACACCTTC. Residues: CASGGYGGSRYRGYTF.

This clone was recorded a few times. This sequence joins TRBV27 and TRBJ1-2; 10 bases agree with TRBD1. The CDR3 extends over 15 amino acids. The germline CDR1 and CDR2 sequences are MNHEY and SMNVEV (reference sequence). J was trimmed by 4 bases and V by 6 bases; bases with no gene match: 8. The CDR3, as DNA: TGTGCCAGCAGCCCCGGGACAGGGGTACCCTATGGCTACACCTTC. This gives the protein CASSPGTGVPYGYTF.

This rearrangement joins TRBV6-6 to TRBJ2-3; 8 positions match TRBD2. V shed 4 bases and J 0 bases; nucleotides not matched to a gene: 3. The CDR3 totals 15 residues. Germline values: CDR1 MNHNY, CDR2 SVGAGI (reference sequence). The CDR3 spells CASSLREGSTDTQYF. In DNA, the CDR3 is TGTGCCAGCAGTTTACGGGAGGGTAGCACAGATACGCAGTATTTT.

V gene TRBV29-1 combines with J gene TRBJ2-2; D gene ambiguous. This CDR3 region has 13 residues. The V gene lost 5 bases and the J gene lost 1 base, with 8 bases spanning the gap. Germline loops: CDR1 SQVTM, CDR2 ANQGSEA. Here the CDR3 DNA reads TGCAGCGTTTTAAGGGAGAACACCGGGGAGCTGTTTTTT. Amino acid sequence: CSVLRENTGELFF.

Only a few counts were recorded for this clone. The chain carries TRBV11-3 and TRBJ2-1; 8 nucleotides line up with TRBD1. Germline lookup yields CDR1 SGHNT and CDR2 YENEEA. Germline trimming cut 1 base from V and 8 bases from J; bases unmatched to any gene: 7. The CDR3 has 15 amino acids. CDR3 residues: CASSLGTGNGDEQFF. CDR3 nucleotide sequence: TGTGCCAGCAGCTTAGGGACAGGGAACGGCGATGAGCAGTTCTTC.

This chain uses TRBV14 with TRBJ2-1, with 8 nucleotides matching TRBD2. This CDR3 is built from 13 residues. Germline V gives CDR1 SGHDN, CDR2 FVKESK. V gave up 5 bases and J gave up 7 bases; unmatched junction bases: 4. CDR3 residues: CASSELAGNEQFF. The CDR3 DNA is TGTGCCAGCAGCGAGTTAGCGGGAAATGAGCAGTTCTTC.

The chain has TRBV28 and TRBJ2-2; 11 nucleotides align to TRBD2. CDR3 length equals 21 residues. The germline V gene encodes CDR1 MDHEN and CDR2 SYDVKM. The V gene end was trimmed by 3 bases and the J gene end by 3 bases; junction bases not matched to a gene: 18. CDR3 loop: CASSFFARPLTSGSYTGELFF. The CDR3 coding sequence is TGTGCCAGCAGTTTCTTCGCACGACCGCTTACTAGCGGGAGCTACACCGGGGAGCTGTTTTTT. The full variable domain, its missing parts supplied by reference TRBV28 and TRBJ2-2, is DVKVTQSSRYLVKRTGEKVFLECVQDMDHENMFWYRQDPGLGLRLIYFSYDVKMKEKGDIPEGYSVSREKKERFSLILESASTNQTSMYLCASSFFARPLTSGSYTGELFFGEGSRLTVL.

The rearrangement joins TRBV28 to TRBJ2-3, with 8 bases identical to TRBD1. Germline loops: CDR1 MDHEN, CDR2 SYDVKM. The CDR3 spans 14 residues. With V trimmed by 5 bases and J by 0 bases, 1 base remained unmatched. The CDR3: CASSTGGSTDTQYF. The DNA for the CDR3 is TGTGCCAGCAGTACAGGGGGGAGCACAGATACGCAGTATTTT. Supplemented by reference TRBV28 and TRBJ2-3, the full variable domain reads DVKVTQSSRYLVKRTGEKVFLECVQDMDHENMFWYRQDPGLGLRLIYFSYDVKMKEKGDIPEGYSVSREKKERFSLILESASTNQTSMYLCASSTGGSTDTQYFGPGTRLTVL.

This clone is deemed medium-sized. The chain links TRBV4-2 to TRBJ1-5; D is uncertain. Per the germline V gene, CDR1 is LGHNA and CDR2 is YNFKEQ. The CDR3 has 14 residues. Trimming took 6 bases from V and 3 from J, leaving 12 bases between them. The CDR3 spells CASSSPGSNQPQHF. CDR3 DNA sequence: TGTGCCAGCAGTTCACCCGGGTCCAATCAGCCCCAGCATTTT.

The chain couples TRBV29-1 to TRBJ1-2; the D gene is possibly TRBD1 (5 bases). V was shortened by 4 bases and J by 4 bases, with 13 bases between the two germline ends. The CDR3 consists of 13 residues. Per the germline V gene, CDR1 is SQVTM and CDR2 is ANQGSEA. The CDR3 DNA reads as TGCAGCGTTGCTCCGGGGCTAGGCTATGGCTACACCTTC. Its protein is CSVAPGLGYGYTF.

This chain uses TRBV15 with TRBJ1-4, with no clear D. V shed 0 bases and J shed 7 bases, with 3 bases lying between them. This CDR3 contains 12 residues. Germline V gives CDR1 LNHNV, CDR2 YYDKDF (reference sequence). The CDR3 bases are TGTGCCACCAGCAGAGATAGTGAAAAACTGTTTTTT. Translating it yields CATSRDSEKLFF. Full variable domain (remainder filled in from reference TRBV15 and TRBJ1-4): DAMVIQNPRYQVTQFGKPVTLSCSQTLNHNVMYWYQQKSSQAPKLLFHYYDKDFNNEADTPDNFQSRRPNTSFCFLDIRSPGLGDTAMYLCATSRDSEKLFFGSGTQLSVL.

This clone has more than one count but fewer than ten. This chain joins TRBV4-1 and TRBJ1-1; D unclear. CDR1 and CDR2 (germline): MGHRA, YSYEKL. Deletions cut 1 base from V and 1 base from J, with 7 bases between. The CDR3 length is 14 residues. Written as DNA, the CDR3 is TGCGCCAGCAGCCAAGGATGGGAGAACACTGAAGCTTTCTTT. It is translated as CASSQGWENTEAFF.

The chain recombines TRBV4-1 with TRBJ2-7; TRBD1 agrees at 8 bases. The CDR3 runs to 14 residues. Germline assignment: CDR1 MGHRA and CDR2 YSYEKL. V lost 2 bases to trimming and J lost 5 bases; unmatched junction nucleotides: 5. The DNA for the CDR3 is TGCGCCAGCAGCCAACCGGGACAGGAGGACGAGCAGTACTTC. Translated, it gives CASSQPGQEDEQYF.